Included here is one T cell receptor (beta chain) sequence, with context. Its antigen remains unidentified. This record belongs to a study of CD8 T cell repertoires and HIV-1 epitope variants. General observations from the study: No clonotypes responded to the TAALDMSHF plasma variant; about five recognized KF9, one HW9.

CDR3 length equals 15 residues. The J segment lost 6 bases and the V segment lost 5 bases, leaving 5 bases of the junction unmatched. From germline, CDR1 is MNHEY and CDR2 SVGAGI. Sequencing of TCR beta CDR3 used immunoSEQ survey depth. Produced via immunoSEQ multiplex PCR; TCRdb's table is partial and in-frame only. Of around 6,000 clones listed, approximately 71% are singletons. The sequence derives from a male donor with HIV. The sample comprised cultured CD8+ T cells derived from PBMCs. The rearrangement uses TRBV6-5 and TRBJ2-5; TRBD2 agrees at 14 bases. CDR3: CASSQTSGGVKTQYF. The CDR3 DNA sequence: TGTGCCAGCAGTCAGACTAGCGGGGGGGTAAAGACCCAGTACTTC.